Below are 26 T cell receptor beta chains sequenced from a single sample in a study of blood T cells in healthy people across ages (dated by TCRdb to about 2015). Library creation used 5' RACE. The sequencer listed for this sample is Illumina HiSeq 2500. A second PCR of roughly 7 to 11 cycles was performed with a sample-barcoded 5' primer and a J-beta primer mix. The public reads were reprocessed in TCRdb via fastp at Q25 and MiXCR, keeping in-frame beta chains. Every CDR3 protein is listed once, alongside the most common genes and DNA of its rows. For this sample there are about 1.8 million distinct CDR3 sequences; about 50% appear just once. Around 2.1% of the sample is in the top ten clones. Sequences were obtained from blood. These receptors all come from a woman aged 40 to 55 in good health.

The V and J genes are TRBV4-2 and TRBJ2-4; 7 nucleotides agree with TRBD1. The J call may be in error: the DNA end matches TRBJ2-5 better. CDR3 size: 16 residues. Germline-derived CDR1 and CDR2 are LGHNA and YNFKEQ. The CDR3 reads CASSQDSQGRGETQYF. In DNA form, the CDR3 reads TGTGCCAGCAGCCAAGATTCACAGGGGCGAGGAGAGACCCAGTACTTC.

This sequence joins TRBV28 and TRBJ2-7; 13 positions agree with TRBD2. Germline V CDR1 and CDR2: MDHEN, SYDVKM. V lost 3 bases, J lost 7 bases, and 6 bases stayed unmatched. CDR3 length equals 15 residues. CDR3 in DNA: TGTGCCAGCAGTTTGGCGGGACTAGCGGGAACTGAGCAGTACTTC. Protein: CASSLAGLAGTEQYF.

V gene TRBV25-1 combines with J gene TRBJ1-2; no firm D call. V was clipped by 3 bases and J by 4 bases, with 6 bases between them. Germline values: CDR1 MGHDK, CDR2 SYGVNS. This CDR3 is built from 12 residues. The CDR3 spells CASSDRSYGYTF. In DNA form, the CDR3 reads TGTGCCAGCAGTGACAGATCCTATGGCTACACCTTC.

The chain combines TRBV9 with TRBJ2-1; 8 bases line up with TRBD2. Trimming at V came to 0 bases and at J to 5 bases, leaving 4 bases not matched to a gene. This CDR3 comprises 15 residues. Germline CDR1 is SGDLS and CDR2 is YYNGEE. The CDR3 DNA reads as TGTGCCAGCAGCGTAGTGGCTAGCGGGCACAATGAGCAGTTCTTC. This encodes CASSVVASGHNEQFF. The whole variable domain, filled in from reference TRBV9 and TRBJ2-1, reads DSGVTQTPKHLITATGQRVTLRCSPRSGDLSVYWYQQSLDQGLQFLIQYYNGEERAKGNILERFSAQQFPDLHSELNLSSLELGDSALYFCASSVVASGHNEQFFGPGTRLTVL.

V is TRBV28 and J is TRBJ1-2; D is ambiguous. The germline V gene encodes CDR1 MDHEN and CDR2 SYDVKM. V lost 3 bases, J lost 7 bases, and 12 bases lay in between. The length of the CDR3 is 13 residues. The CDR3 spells CASSLGGWGGYTF. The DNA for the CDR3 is TGTGCCAGCAGTTTGGGAGGGTGGGGTGGCTACACCTTC.

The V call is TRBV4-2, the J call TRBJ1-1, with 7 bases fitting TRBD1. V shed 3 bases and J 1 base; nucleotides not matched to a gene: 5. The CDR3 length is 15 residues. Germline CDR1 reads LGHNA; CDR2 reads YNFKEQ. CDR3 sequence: CASSHAGTANTEAFF. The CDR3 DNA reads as TGTGCCAGCAGCCATGCCGGGACAGCGAACACTGAAGCTTTCTTT.

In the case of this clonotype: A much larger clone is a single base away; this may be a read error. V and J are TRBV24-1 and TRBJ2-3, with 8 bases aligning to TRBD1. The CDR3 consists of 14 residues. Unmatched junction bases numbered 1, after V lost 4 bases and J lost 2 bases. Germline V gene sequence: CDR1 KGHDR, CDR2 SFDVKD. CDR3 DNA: TGTGCCACCAGTGAGACAGGGGACACAGATACGCAGTATTTT. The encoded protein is CATSETGDTDTQYF.

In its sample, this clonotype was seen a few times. CDR3 loop: CASSQGPPDYGYTF. CDR3 bases: TGTGCCAGCAGCCAAGGACCTCCTGACTATGGCTACACCTTC. V gene TRBV14 combines with J gene TRBJ1-2; no clear D gene. V was trimmed by 1 base and J by 3 bases, leaving 9 bases between them. The CDR3 loop spans 14 amino acids. Germline loops: CDR1 SGHDN, CDR2 FVKESK.

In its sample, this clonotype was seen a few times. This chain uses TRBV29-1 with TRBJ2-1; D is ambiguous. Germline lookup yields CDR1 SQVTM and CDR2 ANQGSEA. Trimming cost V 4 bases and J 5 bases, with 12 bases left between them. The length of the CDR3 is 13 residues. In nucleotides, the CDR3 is TGCAGCGTTGCCCGGACGGAAAACAATGAGCAGTTCTTC. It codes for CSVARTENNEQFF.

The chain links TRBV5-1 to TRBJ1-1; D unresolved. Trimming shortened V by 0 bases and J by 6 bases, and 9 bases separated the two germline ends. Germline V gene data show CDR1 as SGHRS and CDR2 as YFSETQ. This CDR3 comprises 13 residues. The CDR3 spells CASSLAGRAEAFF. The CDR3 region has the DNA TGCGCCAGCAGCTTGGCGGGGAGGGCTGAAGCTTTCTTT.

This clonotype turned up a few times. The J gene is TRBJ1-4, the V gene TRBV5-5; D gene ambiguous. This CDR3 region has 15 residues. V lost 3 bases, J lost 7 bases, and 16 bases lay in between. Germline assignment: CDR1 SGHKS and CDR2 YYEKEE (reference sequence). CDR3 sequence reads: CASSSRRGSGEKLFF. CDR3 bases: TGTGCCAGCAGCTCACGTCGGGGTAGTGGTGAAAAACTGTTTTTT.

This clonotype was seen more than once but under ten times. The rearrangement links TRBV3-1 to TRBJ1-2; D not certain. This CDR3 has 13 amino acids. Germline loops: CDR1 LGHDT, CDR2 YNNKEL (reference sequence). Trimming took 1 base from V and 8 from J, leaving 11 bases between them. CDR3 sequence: CASSQGGSGGYTF. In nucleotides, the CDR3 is TGTGCCAGCAGCCAAGGCGGATCGGGCGGCTACACCTTC.

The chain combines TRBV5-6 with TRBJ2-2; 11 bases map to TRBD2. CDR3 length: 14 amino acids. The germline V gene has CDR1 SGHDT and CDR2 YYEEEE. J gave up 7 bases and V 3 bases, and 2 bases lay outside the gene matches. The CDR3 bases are TGTGCCAGCAGCTGGGGACTAGCGGACGGGGAGCTGTTTTTT. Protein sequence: CASSWGLADGELFF.

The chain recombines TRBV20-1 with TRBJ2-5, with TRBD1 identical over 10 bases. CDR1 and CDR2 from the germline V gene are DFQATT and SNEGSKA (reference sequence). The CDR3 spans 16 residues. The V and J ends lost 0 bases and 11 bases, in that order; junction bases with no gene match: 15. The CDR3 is CSARDPAGTGVREQYF. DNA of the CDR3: TGCAGTGCTAGAGACCCTGCCGGGACAGGGGTTCGAGAGCAGTACTTC.

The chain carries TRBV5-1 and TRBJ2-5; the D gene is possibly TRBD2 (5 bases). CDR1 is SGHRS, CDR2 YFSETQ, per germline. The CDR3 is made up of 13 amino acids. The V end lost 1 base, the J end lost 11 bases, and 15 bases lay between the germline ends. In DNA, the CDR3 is TGCGCCAGCAGCTTGAGCCCGGATGGGGAGCAGTACTTC. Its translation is CASSLSPDGEQYF.

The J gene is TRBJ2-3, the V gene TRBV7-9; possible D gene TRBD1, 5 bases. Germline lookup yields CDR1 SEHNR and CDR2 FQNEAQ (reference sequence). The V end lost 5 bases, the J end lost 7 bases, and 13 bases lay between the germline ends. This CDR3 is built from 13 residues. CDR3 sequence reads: CASSPTASNTQYF. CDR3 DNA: TGTGCCAGCAGCCCGACAGCGAGCAATACGCAGTATTTT.

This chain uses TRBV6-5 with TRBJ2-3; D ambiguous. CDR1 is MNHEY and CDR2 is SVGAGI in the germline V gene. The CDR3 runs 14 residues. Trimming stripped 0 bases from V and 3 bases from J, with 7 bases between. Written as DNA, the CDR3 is TGTGCCAGCAGTTACTCGAGATGGACAGATACGCAGTATTTT. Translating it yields CASSYSRWTDTQYF.

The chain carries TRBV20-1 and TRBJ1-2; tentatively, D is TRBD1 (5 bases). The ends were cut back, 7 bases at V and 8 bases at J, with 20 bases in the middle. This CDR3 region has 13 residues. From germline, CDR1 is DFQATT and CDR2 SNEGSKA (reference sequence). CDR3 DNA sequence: TGCAGTGTCGCGGGGGGGGTGACGGAAGGCTACACCTTC. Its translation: CSVAGGVTEGYTF.

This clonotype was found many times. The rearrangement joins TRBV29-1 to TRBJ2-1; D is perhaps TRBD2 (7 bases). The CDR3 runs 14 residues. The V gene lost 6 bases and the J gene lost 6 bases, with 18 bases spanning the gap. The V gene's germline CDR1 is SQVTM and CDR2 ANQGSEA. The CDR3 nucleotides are TGCAGCGTGAATCGGGGGGCGACGGGCAATGAGCAGTTCTTC. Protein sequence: CSVNRGATGNEQFF.

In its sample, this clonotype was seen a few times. CDR3 nucleotide sequence: TGTGCCAGCAGTTTAGTTTTGGGAGGAATCCAAGAGACCCAGTACTTC. This encodes CASSLVLGGIQETQYF. The chain joins TRBV28 to TRBJ2-5; D may be TRBD2 (6 bases). Trimming pared 2 bases from V and 1 base from J, leaving 14 bases between. CDR1 is MDHEN and CDR2 is SYDVKM in the germline V gene. This CDR3 comprises 16 residues.

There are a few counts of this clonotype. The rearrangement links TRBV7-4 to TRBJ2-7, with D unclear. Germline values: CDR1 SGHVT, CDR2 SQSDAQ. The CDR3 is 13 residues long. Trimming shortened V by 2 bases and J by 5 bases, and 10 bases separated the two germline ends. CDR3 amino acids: CASSLIWYHEQYF. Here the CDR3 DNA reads TGTGCCAGCAGCTTAATCTGGTACCACGAGCAGTACTTC.

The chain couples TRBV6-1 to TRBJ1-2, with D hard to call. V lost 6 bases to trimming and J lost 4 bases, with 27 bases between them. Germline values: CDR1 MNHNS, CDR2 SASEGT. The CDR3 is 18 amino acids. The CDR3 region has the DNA TGTGCCAGCAGCAGACCCACCTTCGGGAGAGGGTACCGCTATGGCTACACCTTC. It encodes CASSRPTFGRGYRYGYTF.

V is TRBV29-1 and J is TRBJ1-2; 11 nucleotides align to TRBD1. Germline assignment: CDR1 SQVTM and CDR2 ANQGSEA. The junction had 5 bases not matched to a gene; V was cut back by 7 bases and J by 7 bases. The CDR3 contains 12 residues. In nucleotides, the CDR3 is TGCAGCGCCGAGGACAGGGGGCTTGGCTACACCTTC. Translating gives CSAEDRGLGYTF.

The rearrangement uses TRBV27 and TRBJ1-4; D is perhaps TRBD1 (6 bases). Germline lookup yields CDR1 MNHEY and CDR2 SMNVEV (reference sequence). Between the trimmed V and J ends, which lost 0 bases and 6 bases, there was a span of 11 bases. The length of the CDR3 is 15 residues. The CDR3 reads CASSLSYRVDEKLFF. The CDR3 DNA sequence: TGTGCCAGCAGTTTATCGTACAGGGTTGATGAAAAACTGTTTTTT.

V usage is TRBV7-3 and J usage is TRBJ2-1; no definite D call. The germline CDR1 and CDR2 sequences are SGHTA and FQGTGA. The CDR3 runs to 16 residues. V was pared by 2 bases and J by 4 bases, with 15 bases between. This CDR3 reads CASSLWAEPTYNEQFF. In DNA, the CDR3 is TGTGCCAGCAGCTTATGGGCAGAGCCGACTTACAATGAGCAGTTCTTC.

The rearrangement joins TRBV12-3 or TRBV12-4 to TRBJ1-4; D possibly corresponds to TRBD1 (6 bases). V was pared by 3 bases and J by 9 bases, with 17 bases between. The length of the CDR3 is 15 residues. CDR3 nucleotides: TGTGCCAGCAGTTTTCTGGCAGGGGTGGTGAAAAAACTGTTTTTT. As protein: CASSFLAGVVKKLFF.